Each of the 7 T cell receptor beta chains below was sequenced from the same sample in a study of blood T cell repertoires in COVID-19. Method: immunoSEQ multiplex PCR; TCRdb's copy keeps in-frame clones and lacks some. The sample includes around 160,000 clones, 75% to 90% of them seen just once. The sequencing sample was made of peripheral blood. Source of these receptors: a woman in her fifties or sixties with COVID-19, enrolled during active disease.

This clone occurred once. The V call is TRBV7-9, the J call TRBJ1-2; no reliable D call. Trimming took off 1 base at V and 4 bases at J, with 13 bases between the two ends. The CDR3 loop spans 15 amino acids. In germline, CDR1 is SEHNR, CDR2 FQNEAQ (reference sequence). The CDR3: CASSLGAQGPYGYTF. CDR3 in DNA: TGTGCCAGCAGCTTAGGGGCCCAAGGTCCCTATGGCTACACCTTC.

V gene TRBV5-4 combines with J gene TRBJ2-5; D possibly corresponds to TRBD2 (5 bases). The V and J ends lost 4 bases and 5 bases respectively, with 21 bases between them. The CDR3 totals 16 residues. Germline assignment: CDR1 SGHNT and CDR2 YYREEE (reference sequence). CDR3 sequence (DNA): TGTGCCAGCAGCATGAACGTTGGTCTAGAGGGTGAGACCCAGTACTTC. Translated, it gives CASSMNVGLEGETQYF.

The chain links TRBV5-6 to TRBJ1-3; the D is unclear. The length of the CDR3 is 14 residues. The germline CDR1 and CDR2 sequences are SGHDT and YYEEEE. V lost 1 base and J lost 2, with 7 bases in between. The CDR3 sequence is CASSLWRAGNTIYF. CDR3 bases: TGTGCCAGCAGCTTGTGGAGGGCTGGAAACACCATATATTTT.

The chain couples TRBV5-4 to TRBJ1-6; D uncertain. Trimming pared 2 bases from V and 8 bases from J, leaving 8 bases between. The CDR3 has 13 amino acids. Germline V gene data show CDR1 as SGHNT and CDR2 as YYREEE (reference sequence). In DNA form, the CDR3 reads TGTGCCAGCAGCTTAAGAGATTATTCACCCCTCCACTTT. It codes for CASSLRDYSPLHF.

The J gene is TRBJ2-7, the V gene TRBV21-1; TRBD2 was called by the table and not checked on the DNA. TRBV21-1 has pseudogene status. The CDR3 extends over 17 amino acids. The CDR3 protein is CASSKVGWRGAPKEQYF. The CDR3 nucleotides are TGTGCCAGCAGCAAAGTGGGGTGGCGGGGGGCCCCTAAGGAGCAGTACTTC.

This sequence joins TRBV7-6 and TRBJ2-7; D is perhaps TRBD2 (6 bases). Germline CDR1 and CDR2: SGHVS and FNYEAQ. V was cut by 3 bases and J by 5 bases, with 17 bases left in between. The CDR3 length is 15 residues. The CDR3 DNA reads TGTGCCAGCAGCTTGCGGGACTCCTCGGGGGACGAGCAGTACTTC. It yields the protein CASSLRDSSGDEQYF.

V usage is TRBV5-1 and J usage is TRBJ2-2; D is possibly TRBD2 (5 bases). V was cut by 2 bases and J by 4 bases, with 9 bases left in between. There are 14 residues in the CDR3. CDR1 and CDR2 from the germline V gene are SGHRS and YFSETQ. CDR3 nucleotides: TGCGCCAGCAGCTTTAGACTACCCACCGGGGAGCTGTTTTTT. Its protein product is CASSFRLPTGELFF.